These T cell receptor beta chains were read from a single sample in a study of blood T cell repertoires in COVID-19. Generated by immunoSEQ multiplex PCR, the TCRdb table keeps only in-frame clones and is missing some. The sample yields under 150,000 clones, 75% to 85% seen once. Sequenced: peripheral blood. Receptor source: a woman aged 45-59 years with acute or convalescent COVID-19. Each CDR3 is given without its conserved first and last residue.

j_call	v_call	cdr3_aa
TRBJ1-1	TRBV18	ASSPPSISGNTEAF
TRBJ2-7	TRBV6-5	ASSYSRQGSYEQY
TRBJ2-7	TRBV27	ASRPRGYYEQY
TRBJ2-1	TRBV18	ASSPPASGGYEQF
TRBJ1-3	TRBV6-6	ASRREAGNTIY
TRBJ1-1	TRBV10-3	AISETIGRENTEAF
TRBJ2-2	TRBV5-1	ASSLNSPPTGELF
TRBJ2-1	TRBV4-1	ASSQDKVWQGRENEQF
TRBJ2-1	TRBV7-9	ASSLEPGLGSNEQF
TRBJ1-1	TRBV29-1	SVGNRPNTEAF
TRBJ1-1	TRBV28	AVPSGSAAEAF
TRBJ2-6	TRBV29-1	SVLQGTGANVLT
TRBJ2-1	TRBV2	AASTGAYNEQF
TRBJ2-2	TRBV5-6	ASSLALAGGTGELF
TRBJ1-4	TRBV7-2	ASSTYSTAYNEKLF